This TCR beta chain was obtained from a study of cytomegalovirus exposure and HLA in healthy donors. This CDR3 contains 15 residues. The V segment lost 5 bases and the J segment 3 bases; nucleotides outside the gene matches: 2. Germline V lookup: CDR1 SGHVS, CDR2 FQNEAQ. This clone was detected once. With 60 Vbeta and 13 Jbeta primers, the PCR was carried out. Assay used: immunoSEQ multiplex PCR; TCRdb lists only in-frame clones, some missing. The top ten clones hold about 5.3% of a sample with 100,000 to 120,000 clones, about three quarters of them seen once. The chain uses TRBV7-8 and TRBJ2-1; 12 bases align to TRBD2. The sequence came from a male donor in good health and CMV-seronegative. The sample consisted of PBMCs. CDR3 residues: CASSPSGRVYNEQFF. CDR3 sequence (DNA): TGTGCCAGCAGCCCTAGCGGGAGGGTCTACAATGAGCAGTTCTTC.